The present T cell receptor (beta chain) was sequenced within a study of kidney transplant recipient with SARS-CoV-2 infection. This clonotype was observed at least ten times. MiXCR, run by TCRdb on the reads, gives a single entry per CDR3 protein. The sample lists 200,000 to 300,000 distinct CDR3 sequences; around 26% were seen once. Source: a blood sample, taken at baseline and on day 111 from a kidney transplant recipient. This TCR derives from a young adult male patient who had COVID-19 and was a kidney transplant recipient. The T cells may partly be graft donor cells.

CDR3 sequence (DNA): TGTGCCAGCAGTGAAGCTTGGACGGGACAGTTCTTC. This encodes CASSEAWTGQFF. The V and J genes are TRBV6-1 and TRBJ2-1, with a weak D call TRBD2 (5 bases). Germline values: CDR1 MNHNS, CDR2 SASEGT. Trimming stripped 0 bases from V and 13 bases from J, with 10 bases between. There are 12 residues in the CDR3.